The 29 T cell receptor beta chains given below trace back to one sample, sequenced in a study of identical twins. One entry per CDR3 protein, called by TCRdb with MiXCR from the 5' RACE reads. Of more than 1.5 million distinct CDR3 sequences listed, around 29% are singletons. Sequenced: cord blood. These TCRs come from a newborn girl in good health.

This clonotype was detected a few times. The chain recombines TRBV27 with TRBJ2-4; D is ambiguous. Looked up from germline, CDR1 is MNHEY and CDR2 is SMNVEV (reference sequence). There are 12 residues in the CDR3. Deletions cut 2 bases from V and 6 bases from J, with 5 bases between. CDR3 sequence reads: CASSLGVNIQYF. In DNA form, the CDR3 reads TGTGCCAGCAGTTTAGGGGTAAACATTCAGTACTTC.

This clonotype was counted only a few times. The V call is TRBV27, the J call TRBJ2-7, with 9 positions matching TRBD1. This CDR3 region has 14 residues. V lost 4 bases to trimming and J lost 3 bases; unmatched junction nucleotides: 4. The germline V gene has CDR1 MNHEY and CDR2 SMNVEV (reference sequence). CDR3 in amino acids: CASSWETGGYEQYF. The CDR3 nucleotides are TGTGCCAGCAGTTGGGAGACAGGGGGCTACGAGCAGTACTTC.

This clonotype occurred once. CDR3 sequence reads: CASSEDWGTSGRPLYNEQFF. In DNA form, the CDR3 reads TGTGCCAGCAGTGAAGATTGGGGGACTAGCGGGAGGCCTCTCTACAATGAGCAGTTCTTC. The J gene is TRBJ2-1, the V gene TRBV6-1, with 15 bases lining up with TRBD2. Per germline, CDR1 MNHNS and CDR2 SASEGT. The CDR3 consists of 20 residues. Trimming cost V 1 base and J 3 bases; bases outside gene matches: 10.

There are many counts of this clonotype. CDR3 DNA sequence: TGTGCCAGCAGCCAAGGAAGTAGGGGCTACACCTTC. This encodes CASSQGSRGYTF. The genes are TRBV3-1 and TRBJ1-2; no definite D call. Trimming pared 1 base from V and 8 bases from J, leaving 8 bases between. The CDR3 loop spans 12 amino acids. CDR1 is LGHDT, CDR2 YNNKEL, per germline (reference sequence).

This rearrangement joins TRBV20-1 to TRBJ2-4; no clear D. The assigned J gene may be wrong: the sequence end matches TRBJ2-7 better. Germline CDR1 reads DFQATT; CDR2 reads SNEGSKA (reference sequence). CDR3 length equals 14 residues. This chain's CDR3 is CSARIGLATYEQYF. CDR3 DNA: TGCAGTGCTAGAATTGGCCTGGCAACCTACGAGCAGTACTTC.

This clonotype was found a few times. The chain uses TRBV5-1 and TRBJ2-1; 8 bases are a match to TRBD2. Germline V gives CDR1 SGHRS, CDR2 YFSETQ. Trimming at V came to 0 bases and at J to 3 bases, leaving 2 bases not matched to a gene. The CDR3 contains 15 residues. CDR3 amino acids: CASSLGRGVYNEQFF. Here the CDR3 DNA reads TGCGCCAGCAGCTTGGGGCGGGGGGTCTACAATGAGCAGTTCTTC.

This clonotype came up a few times. V gene TRBV2 combines with J gene TRBJ2-7; 9 bases agree with TRBD1. J gave up 5 bases and V 8 bases, and 7 bases lay outside the gene matches. The length of the CDR3 is 13 residues. CDR1 and CDR2 (germline): SNHLY, FYNNEI. The CDR3 DNA follows: TGTGCCAGCCTCCGGGACAGGGATAACGAGCAGTACTTC. Translating it yields CASLRDRDNEQYF. The entire variable domain, with the rest obtained from reference TRBV2 and TRBJ2-7, is as follows: EPEVTQTPSHQVTQMGQEVILRCVPISNHLYFYWYRQILGQKVEFLVSFYNNEISEKSEIFDDQFSVERPDGSNFTLKIRSTKLEDSAMYFCASLRDRDNEQYFGPGTRLTVT.

This clonotype was detected only a few times. This chain uses TRBV15 with TRBJ2-1; D is unclear. Germline CDR1 is LNHNV and CDR2 is YYDKDF (reference sequence). The CDR3 is made up of 15 amino acids. The V end was cut by 0 bases, the J end by 2 bases, with 8 bases between. CDR3 nucleotide sequence: TGTGCCACCAGCAGAGATTTCGGTCCCTACAATGAGCAGTTCTTC. Its translation is CATSRDFGPYNEQFF.

This clonotype was counted between two and nine times. V usage is TRBV10-1 and J usage is TRBJ2-3; unclear D gene. Trimming shortened V by 2 bases and J by 4 bases, and 7 bases separated the two germline ends. CDR1 and CDR2 from the germline V gene are WNHNN and SYGVQD (reference sequence). The CDR3 runs to 13 residues. CDR3 coding DNA: TGCGCCAGCAGTGAGACTCCCTCAGATACGCAGTATTTT. Its translation: CASSETPSDTQYF.

The chain combines TRBV6-1 with TRBJ1-5; 7 bases map to TRBD1. Germline CDR1 MNHNS, CDR2 SASEGT. With V trimmed by 4 bases and J by 9 bases, 15 bases remained unmatched. The CDR3 has 16 residues. CDR3 nucleotides: TGTGCCAGCAGTGGACGGACAGGAGGGGCCTCGGGGCCCCAGCATTTT. Its translation: CASSGRTGGASGPQHF.

This rearrangement joins TRBV12-3 or TRBV12-4 to TRBJ2-1; 9 bases are shared with TRBD2. Trimming at V came to 4 bases and at J to 4 bases, leaving 8 bases not matched to a gene. This CDR3 contains 16 residues. For the CDR3, the DNA is TGTGCCAGCAGTTCCGTTGGCGGGAGGGGGTACAATGAGCAGTTCTTC. The encoded protein is CASSSVGGRGYNEQFF.

J is TRBJ1-1 and V is TRBV6-1; TRBD1 aligns across 7 bases. The CDR3 sequence is 12 residues long. Per germline, CDR1 MNHNS and CDR2 SASEGT. Unmatched junction bases numbered 2, after V lost 3 bases and J lost 7 bases. CDR3 in amino acids: CASSEGQREAFF. CDR3 nucleotide sequence: TGTGCCAGCAGTGAGGGACAGCGTGAAGCTTTCTTT.

This clonotype was seen more than once but under ten times. The chain links TRBV4-2 to TRBJ2-3; 11 bases map to TRBD1. Germline V gene data show CDR1 as LGHNA and CDR2 as YNFKEQ. This CDR3 is built from 18 residues. V was pared by 0 bases and J by 6 bases, with 11 bases of the junction left unmatched. The CDR3 loop reads CASSQDRSGQGERDTQYF. Written as DNA, the CDR3 is TGTGCCAGCAGCCAAGATAGATCGGGACAGGGGGAAAGGGATACGCAGTATTTT.

This clonotype was observed at least ten times. The CDR3 nucleotides are TGTGCCAGCAGTCTCGACAGGGTCGGGGAGACCCAGTACTTC. Translating gives CASSLDRVGETQYF. V and J are TRBV27 and TRBJ2-5, with TRBD1 identical over 7 bases. The CDR3 extends over 14 amino acids. Germline V lookup: CDR1 MNHEY, CDR2 SMNVEV (reference sequence). The J segment lost 5 bases and the V segment lost 5 bases, leaving 8 bases of the junction unmatched.

The chain carries TRBV25-1 and TRBJ1-1, with a possible D match to TRBD1 (6 bases). Germline CDR1 and CDR2: MGHDK and SYGVNS. The CDR3 spans 14 residues. V gave up 5 bases and J gave up 1 base, with 11 bases separating them. The CDR3, as DNA: TGTGCCAGCAGTAAATCGACAGGGAACACTGAAGCTTTCTTT. This encodes CASSKSTGNTEAFF. The full variable domain, its missing parts supplied by reference TRBV25-1 and TRBJ1-1, is EADIYQTPRYLVIGTGKKITLECSQTMGHDKMYWYQQDPGMELHLIHYSYGVNSTEKGDLSSESTVSRIRTEHFPLTLESARPSHTSQYLCASSKSTGNTEAFFGQGTRLTVV.

The chain carries TRBV5-1 and TRBJ2-7; TRBD1 or TRBD2 may be the D gene (6 bases each). From germline, CDR1 is SGHRS and CDR2 YFSETQ. The CDR3 covers 15 residues. The V and J ends lost 0 bases and 1 base respectively, with 11 bases between them. CDR3 loop: CASSLVGGRSYEQYF. DNA for the CDR3: TGCGCCAGCAGCTTGGTCGGGGGCCGATCCTACGAGCAGTACTTC.

This clonotype was observed a handful of times. The chain is built from TRBV10-3 and TRBJ2-1; 7 positions match TRBD2. This CDR3 contains 20 residues. V shed 2 bases and J 0 bases; nucleotides not matched to a gene: 16. The germline V gene has CDR1 ENHRY and CDR2 SYGVKD. The DNA for the CDR3 is TGTGCCATCAGTGAGCTCCTTGGGAGCGGGGCTTCAAGCTCCTACAATGAGCAGTTCTTC. Translating gives CAISELLGSGASSSYNEQFF.

On this clonotype: A single base separates this from a much larger clone, so it may be a read error. The chain carries TRBV7-2 and TRBJ2-3; D is possibly TRBD2 (6 bases). Deletions cut 7 bases from V and 2 bases from J, with 13 bases between. Germline values: CDR1 SGHTA, CDR2 FQGNSA. The CDR3 is made up of 14 amino acids. CDR3 residues: CASNIGTLTDTQYF. In DNA, the CDR3 is TGTGCCAGCAACATCGGGACTCTCACAGATACGCAGTATTTT.

This clonotype was seen just once. The chain has TRBV5-1 and TRBJ2-1, with 8 nucleotides matching TRBD2. Trimming removed 4 bases from V and 7 bases from J; junction bases left unmatched: 4. The length of the CDR3 is 13 residues. CDR1 and CDR2 (germline): SGHRS, YFSETQ. CDR3 coding DNA: TGCGCCAGCAGCACGGGGGGGACAAATGAGCAGTTCTTC. Encoded protein: CASSTGGTNEQFF.

This clonotype appeared many times. The chain has TRBV11-2 and TRBJ2-3; D uncertain. V was clipped by 0 bases and J by 2 bases, with 9 bases between them. CDR1 is SGHAT, CDR2 FQNNGV, per germline. CDR3 length: 15 residues. The CDR3 nucleotides are TGTGCCAGCAGCTTAGACCGGGCCCCCACAGATACGCAGTATTTT. It encodes CASSLDRAPTDTQYF.

There are a few counts of this clonotype. CDR3 loop: CASSRGGANVLTF. CDR3 DNA sequence: TGCGCCAGCAGCCGAGGTGGGGCCAACGTCCTGACTTTC. The chain recombines TRBV5-1 with TRBJ2-6, with unresolved D. Trimming removed 4 bases from V and 3 bases from J, with 5 bases in between. The V gene's germline CDR1 is SGHRS and CDR2 YFSETQ. This CDR3 is built from 13 residues.

This clonotype was observed a handful of times. The chain combines TRBV5-1 with TRBJ2-1; weak D call: TRBD1 (5 bases). The V end lost 1 base, the J end lost 4 bases, and 15 bases lay between the germline ends. This CDR3 is 16 amino acids long. CDR1 is SGHRS and CDR2 is YFSETQ in the germline V gene. CDR3 DNA: TGCGCCAGCAGCTTGCAGACATCTGACAGATACAATGAGCAGTTCTTC. This translates into CASSLQTSDRYNEQFF.

The chain uses TRBV5-1 and TRBJ2-4; D ambiguous. The J call is uncertain, as TRBJ2-7 better fits the DNA end. The CDR3 sequence is 16 residues long. The V gene's germline CDR1 is SGHRS and CDR2 YFSETQ. The CDR3 region is CASSLGSRAWGYEQYF. CDR3 DNA sequence: TGCGCCAGCAGCTTGGGGTCTCGGGCATGGGGCTACGAGCAGTACTTC.

This CDR3 is CASSRGGTGNGNTIYF. CDR3 nucleotide sequence: TGTGCCAGCAGCCGGGGGGGAACAGGGAACGGAAACACCATATATTTT. The chain couples TRBV3-1 to TRBJ1-3, with D maybe TRBD1 (6 bases). The CDR3 has 16 residues. Per the germline V gene, CDR1 is LGHDT and CDR2 is YNNKEL (reference sequence). V dropped 4 bases and J dropped 4 bases, with 17 bases sitting between them.

On this clonotype: Its ends do not fully match the called genes, so a read error is possible. The rearrangement uses TRBV27 and TRBJ1-6; TRBD1 is a possible D gene (5 bases). The CDR3 has 19 residues. CDR1 and CDR2 from the germline V gene are MNHEY and SMNVEV (reference sequence). Here the CDR3 reads CASSFSVAGRTSEDSPLHF. The CDR3, as DNA: TGTGCCAGCAGTTTTTCTGTGGCAGGGAGAACCTCTGAAGATTCGCCCCTCCACTTT.

Turning to this clonotype: A much larger clonotype is one base distant, so this may be a read error. The chain is built from TRBV6-6 and TRBJ2-7; 11 bases agree with TRBD2. The V gene's germline CDR1 is MNHNY and CDR2 SVGAGI (reference sequence). Trimming took 2 bases from V and 2 from J; bases not matched to a gene: 2. CDR3 length: 15 amino acids. The CDR3 loop is CASSYTSGSPYEQYF. The CDR3 DNA follows: TGTGCCAGCAGTTACACTAGCGGGAGCCCCTACGAGCAGTACTTC.

This chain joins TRBV12-3 or TRBV12-4 and TRBJ1-2, with 9 bases matching TRBD1. Trimming took 6 bases from V and 3 from J; bases not matched to a gene: 11. The CDR3 extends over 16 amino acids. CDR3 residues: CASSPGQGRGDYGYTF. DNA of the CDR3: TGTGCCAGCAGCCCGGGACAGGGAAGGGGTGACTATGGCTACACCTTC.

This chain links TRBV3-1 with TRBJ2-5; 12 nucleotides agree with TRBD2. Trimming cost V 4 bases and J 11 bases; bases outside gene matches: 11. Germline V lookup: CDR1 LGHDT, CDR2 YNNKEL (reference sequence). CDR3 length: 15 amino acids. This CDR3 is CASSPTSGSWNEQYF. CDR3 DNA: TGTGCCAGCAGCCCGACTAGCGGGAGTTGGAATGAGCAGTACTTC.

The chain employs TRBV7-8 and TRBJ1-6; D unresolved. This CDR3 region has 14 residues. With 5 bases removed from V and 9 bases from J, the gap between germline ends came to 14 bases. Germline CDR1 reads SGHVS; CDR2 reads FQNEAQ. CDR3 coding DNA: TGTGCCAGCAGCGAATCCGGTTCTGGTTCACCCCTCCACTTT. The encoded protein is CASSESGSGSPLHF.